Listed here are 15 T cell receptor beta chains from one sample, sequenced in a study of cytomegalovirus exposure and HLA in healthy donors. PCR used 60 Vbeta primers and 13 Jbeta primers. Produced via immunoSEQ multiplex PCR; TCRdb's table is partial and in-frame only. This specimen shows about 200,000 clones; the ten leading clones hold 1.1%. The sequenced sample consisted of PBMCs. Receptor source: a girl aged 2-10 years in good health and CMV-seropositive.

The V call is TRBV6-1, the J call TRBJ2-1; 13 bases match TRBD2. The germline V gene encodes CDR1 MNHNS and CDR2 SASEGT. V was pared by 5 bases and J by 6 bases, with 4 bases of the junction left unmatched. The CDR3 loop spans 15 amino acids. The CDR3 protein is CASSRTSGSFNEQFF. CDR3 sequence (DNA): TGTGCCAGCAGTCGGACTAGCGGGAGTTTCAATGAGCAGTTCTTC.

In regard to this clone: A junction end diverges from the germline sequence, so it may reflect a read error. CDR3 nucleotides: TGTGCCAGCAGTTTTGGGTCCCAGCAGGGTGACTTC. Translated: CASSFGSQQGDF. This chain joins TRBV28 and TRBJ2-7; D may be TRBD1 (5 bases). CDR1 is MDHEN, CDR2 SYDVKM, per germline. This CDR3 comprises 12 residues.

This chain uses TRBV7-9 with TRBJ1-2; D might be TRBD1 (6 bases). Germline assignment: CDR1 SEHNR and CDR2 FQNEAQ (reference sequence). The length of the CDR3 is 16 residues. V lost 6 bases and J lost 5, with 22 bases in between. Here the CDR3 reads CASSSIRGPKDYGYTF. The CDR3 nucleotides are TGTGCCAGCAGTTCCATCAGGGGCCCAAAAGATTATGGCTACACCTTC.

The V and J genes are TRBV27 and TRBJ2-7; D is possibly TRBD2 (5 bases). Germline V CDR1 and CDR2: MNHEY, SMNVEV (reference sequence). Trimming removed 5 bases at V and 3 bases at J, with 23 bases between. The CDR3 loop spans 17 amino acids. CDR3 in amino acids: CASSELRGPTTLYEQYF. CDR3 in DNA: TGTGCCAGCAGTGAGCTCCGAGGGCCCACTACTCTCTACGAGCAGTACTTC.

The V and J genes are TRBV28 and TRBJ2-5; D call uncertain. The CDR3 has 9 residues. V was pared by 10 bases and J by 5 bases, with 5 bases between. Germline V lookup: CDR1 MDHEN, CDR2 SYDVKM. CDR3 sequence reads: CATGETQYF. CDR3 DNA: TGTGCCACCGGGGAGACCCAGTACTTC. The full variable domain, in which reference TRBV28 and TRBJ2-5 provide the parts outside the CDR3, is DVKVTQSSRYLVKRTGEKVFLECVQDMDHENMFWYRQDPGLGLRLIYFSYDVKMKEKGDIPEGYSVSREKKERFSLILESASTNQTSMYLCATGETQYFGPGTRLLVL.

The chain links TRBV6-1 to TRBJ1-2, with TRBD1 matching over 7 bases. CDR3 size: 15 residues. The V gene's germline CDR1 is MNHNS and CDR2 SASEGT. The J segment lost 4 bases and the V segment lost 6 bases, leaving 11 bases of the junction unmatched. CDR3 bases: TGTGCCAGCAGCGAATCGGACAGGAGGATCTATGGCTACACCTTC. The encoded protein is CASSESDRRIYGYTF.

The chain recombines TRBV19 with TRBJ1-5; D is undetermined. Germline CDR1 is LNHDA and CDR2 is SQIVND (reference sequence). The CDR3 sequence is 14 residues long. Trimming removed 1 base from V and 4 bases from J, with 8 bases in between. The CDR3 nucleotides are TGTGCCAGTAGTATAGCTAGGATAAATCAGCCCCAGCATTTT. Encoded protein: CASSIARINQPQHF.

The CDR3 DNA is TGTGCCAGTAGGGCTTCAAAGGGACAGGGGGACTATACTAGCGGGAAAAGAGTTAACGGGGAGCTGTTTTTT. Translated: CASRASKGQGDYTSGKRVNGELFF. J is TRBJ2-2 and V is TRBV19; D possibly corresponds to TRBD1 (11 bases). Looked up from germline, CDR1 is LNHDA and CDR2 is SQIVND (reference sequence). The CDR3 length is 24 residues. V shed 6 bases and J shed 7 bases, with 45 bases lying between them.

The rearrangement uses TRBV11-2 and TRBJ1-1, with D tentatively TRBD1 (6 bases). Trimming pared 6 bases from V and 0 bases from J, leaving 23 bases between. This CDR3 region has 18 residues. Germline V CDR1 and CDR2: SGHAT, FQNNGV. This CDR3 is CASSFINRDTEMNTEAFF. DNA of the CDR3: TGTGCCAGCAGTTTCATCAACCGGGACACCGAGATGAACACTGAAGCTTTCTTT.

The genes are TRBV9 and TRBJ2-7, with 13 bases aligning to TRBD2. Germline V gene data show CDR1 as SGDLS and CDR2 as YYNGEE. The CDR3 consists of 17 residues. The J segment lost 6 bases and the V segment lost 4 bases, leaving 13 bases of the junction unmatched. The CDR3 spells CASSPSGGTSGIREQYF. In DNA, the CDR3 is TGTGCCAGCAGCCCTAGCGGGGGGACTAGCGGGATACGCGAGCAGTACTTC. The full variable domain, completed using reference TRBV9 and TRBJ2-7, is DSGVTQTPKHLITATGQRVTLRCSPRSGDLSVYWYQQSLDQGLQFLIQYYNGEERAKGNILERFSAQQFPDLHSELNLSSLELGDSALYFCASSPSGGTSGIREQYFGPGTRLTVT.

CDR3 DNA: TGTGCCAGCAGTTACTCAGGGCACTATGGCTACACCTTC. Translating it yields CASSYSGHYGYTF. This chain links TRBV28 with TRBJ1-2; possible D gene TRBD1, 5 bases. Germline V gene data show CDR1 as MDHEN and CDR2 as SYDVKM. The CDR3 runs 13 residues. Trimming shortened V by 4 bases and J by 3 bases, and 9 bases separated the two germline ends.

The chain employs TRBV5-1 and TRBJ1-5, with TRBD1 matching over 8 bases. Unmatched junction bases numbered 7, after V lost 0 bases and J lost 8 bases. Germline V gene sequence: CDR1 SGHRS, CDR2 YFSETQ. The CDR3 is 15 amino acids. CDR3 nucleotides: TGCGCCAGCAGCTTGGGAGGGACAGGAGGAGAGCCCCAGCATTTT. Amino acid sequence: CASSLGGTGGEPQHF. The full variable domain, with the rest looked up from reference TRBV5-1 and TRBJ1-5, is KAGVTQTPRYLIKTRGQQVTLSCSPISGHRSVSWYQQTPGQGLQFLFEYFSETQRNKGNFPGRFSGRQFSNSRSEMNVSTLELGDSALYLCASSLGGTGGEPQHFGDGTRLSIL.

The chain recombines TRBV18 with TRBJ1-1, with unresolved D. CDR1 is KGHSH, CDR2 LQKENI, per germline. V shed 5 bases and J shed 8 bases, with 9 bases lying between them. The CDR3 covers 11 residues. The DNA for the CDR3 is TGTGCCAGCTCAGAGAAATTCGAAGCTTTCTTT. It yields the protein CASSEKFEAFF.

The chain joins TRBV10-3 to TRBJ1-6, with TRBD1 as a possible D gene (6 bases). CDR3 length equals 13 residues. The germline CDR1 and CDR2 sequences are ENHRY and SYGVKD. V was clipped by 6 bases and J by 7 bases, with 10 bases between them. CDR3 sequence (DNA): TGTGCCATCAGCCGACAGGCCAATTCACCCCTCCACTTT. Its translation is CAISRQANSPLHF.

The chain links TRBV9 to TRBJ2-2; 8 bases fit TRBD2. Germline V gene sequence: CDR1 SGDLS, CDR2 YYNGEE. CDR3 length: 15 residues. V was clipped by 4 bases and J by 6 bases; unmatched bases: 8. In nucleotides, the CDR3 is TGTGCCAGCAGCAGTCTAGTCGGGAGGGCCGGGGAGCTGTTTTTT. This gives the protein CASSSLVGRAGELFF.